This TCR beta chain was recorded in a study of blood T cell repertoires in COVID-19 (dated by TCRdb to the early 2020s). Study-wide context: Collaborator samples came from the United States, Italy and Spain and covered acute and convalescent phases of COVID-19. The material from the prospective study consisted of cDNA or gDNA derived from T cells, B-cell-depleted T cells, or PBMCs. Deeply sampled blood TCRbeta repertoires from subjects exposed to, actively infected with, or recovered from COVID-19 were included in the dataset. A freely available public database, intended as a resource for researchers studying the immune response to SARS-CoV-2, is where the repertoires were released. The samples were drawn from the first 160 participants of the ongoing ImmuneRACE study and from 950 to 1,500 subjects provided by 6 global collaborators. A de-identified subject ID, COVID-19 status, age in years and sex were almost always included in the sample metadata. Where HLA class I and class II types were available, the types were taken from metadata supplied by the sample provider, not from assay-based typing. What the study reported, not specific to this receptor: The quantity of clinical and demographic metadata differed by source and by participant and was supplied without curation.

The CDR3 runs 17 amino acids, cysteine and phenylalanine included. The kept DNA is CDR3 alone, 51 bases in frame from the first base. The germline V gene yields SGDLS for CDR1 and YYNGEE for CDR2. Trimmed from V: 3 bases; trimmed from J: 2 bases; junction bases lacking a gene match: 7. TCRbeta CDR3 regions were amplified from genomic DNA by means of the immunoSEQ Assay, a bias-controlled multiplex PCR. The original methods were these. The number of nucleated cells in each sample was estimated by amplification of reference gene primers within the assay. Sequence reads were collapsed and filtered to measure the absolute abundance of every unique TCRbeta CDR3 rearrangement. For each sample, productive Simpson clonality was calculated by taking the square root of Simpson's diversity index across productive rearrangements. This immuneACCESS table, as held by TCRdb, lists in-frame sequences with V and J called but not all clones. Of the missing ones, under half trace to an unresolved V gene in checked studies; the others have no known cause. That table gives V, J and clone size, and the DNA gave D and trimming. Here the sample has a few hundred thousand clones; 85% occur a single time. Roughly 3.6% of the sample comes from the top ten.

Each collaborating institution followed its own protocols to collect whole blood in K2EDTA tubes. For TCRbeta analysis, collaborator samples were shipped as frozen whole blood, as isolated PBMCs, or as DNA extracted from either sample type. Turning to this clone: Its recognized antigen is unknown. No much larger clone is present one base from it, and per-base qualities are unavailable.

The sequence is built from TRBV9 and TRBJ2-3; 12 central nucleotides agree with TRBD2. Material: peripheral blood. The TCR sequence derives from a woman under 30 with acute or convalescent COVID-19. At the DNA level, the sequence is TGTGCCAGCAGCGCCGAAACTAGCGGGGGGTACACAGATACGCAGTATTTT. Its coded protein is CASSAETSGGYTDTQYF. The CDR3, completed at both ends by the reference TRBV9 and TRBJ2-3 genes, gives the full variable domain DSGVTQTPKHLITATGQRVTLRCSPRSGDLSVYWYQQSLDQGLQFLIQYYNGEERAKGNILERFSAQQFPDLHSELNLSSLELGDSALYFCASSAETSGGYTDTQYFGPGTRLTVL.